These 10 T cell receptor beta chains were all obtained from the same sample, sequenced in a study of a mutant IDH1 vaccine in newly diagnosed glioma. Sample time point: week 47, end of study. Doses comprised 300 ug of mutant IDH1 20-mer peptide each, plus topical imiquimod. These receptors have no known antigen. Assay used: immunoSEQ multiplex PCR; TCRdb lists only in-frame clones, some missing. The sample records approximately 60,000 clones, around four fifths being singletons. Sequenced material: PBMCs, taken from a glioma patient whose treatment included an IDH1 peptide vaccine. The receptors come from a young man with glioma.

The count of this clone is one. CDR3 nucleotides: TGTGCCAGCCCACCTATCCCGCTCAGGGTCACTGAAGCTTTCTTT. Its protein is CASPPIPLRVTEAFF. This chain links TRBV6-1 with TRBJ1-1, with D perhaps TRBD1 (5 bases). The CDR3 extends over 15 amino acids. The germline V gene encodes CDR1 MNHNS and CDR2 SASEGT. Trimming stripped 8 bases from V and 4 bases from J, with 20 bases between.

J is TRBJ1-2 and V is TRBV27; 10 bases map to TRBD1. The CDR3 loop spans 15 amino acids. V dropped 2 bases and J dropped 8; count of bases not matched to a gene: 8. The V gene's germline CDR1 is MNHEY and CDR2 SMNVEV (reference sequence). Here the CDR3 DNA reads TGTGCCAGCAGTTTAGAGGGGACAGGGGTCAGAGGCTACACCTTC. Translated: CASSLEGTGVRGYTF.

The gene calls are TRBV13 and TRBJ1-6; TRBD1 matches 7 bases. Germline V gene data show CDR1 as PRHDT and CDR2 as FYEKMQ (reference sequence). The CDR3 runs to 18 residues. V was clipped by 2 bases and J by 1 base; unmatched bases: 8. The CDR3 sequence: CASSLFTGASSYNSPLHF. As DNA, the CDR3 is TGTGCCAGCAGCTTATTTACAGGGGCCTCTTCCTATAATTCACCCCTCCACTTT.

This rearrangement joins TRBV7-9 to TRBJ2-7, with 9 bases lining up with TRBD2. The CDR3 is 15 residues long. Germline V lookup: CDR1 SEHNR, CDR2 FQNEAQ (reference sequence). The J segment lost 2 bases and the V segment lost 4 bases, leaving 6 bases of the junction unmatched. This CDR3 is CASSSLGTSPYEQYF. The CDR3 DNA reads as TGTGCCAGCAGCTCCCTAGGGACTAGCCCCTACGAGCAGTACTTC.

V is TRBV19 and J is TRBJ2-3; possible D gene TRBD1, 6 bases. CDR3 size: 14 residues. From germline, CDR1 is LNHDA and CDR2 SQIVND (reference sequence). Trimming took 4 bases from V and 3 from J, leaving 11 bases between them. In nucleotides, the CDR3 is TGTGCCAGTAGTACGCGACAGGTGACAGATACGCAGTATTTT. Amino acid sequence: CASSTRQVTDTQYF.

The chain uses TRBV7-9 and TRBJ2-1; 8 bases match TRBD2. The CDR3 contains 13 residues. With 4 bases clipped from V and 12 bases from J, the junction kept 8 bases outside the gene matches. Germline V lookup: CDR1 SEHNR, CDR2 FQNEAQ (reference sequence). The CDR3 nucleotides read TGTGCCAGCAGCTCCGGGGGGGAGGGTTTGCAGTTCTTC. As protein: CASSSGGEGLQFF.

The chain carries TRBV14 and TRBJ2-7, with TRBD2 matching over 7 bases. CDR3 length equals 16 residues. With 0 bases clipped from V and 3 bases from J, the junction kept 8 bases outside the gene matches. Germline lookup yields CDR1 SGHDN and CDR2 FVKESK. The CDR3 nucleotides are TGTGCCAGCAGCCAAGATCTTATGGGAGGGGACTACGAGCAGTACTTC. Translated: CASSQDLMGGDYEQYF.

The J gene is TRBJ2-7, the V gene TRBV4-2; perhaps TRBD2 as D (6 bases). This CDR3 has 14 amino acids. With 1 base removed from V and 0 bases from J, the gap between germline ends came to 7 bases. In germline, CDR1 is LGHNA, CDR2 YNFKEQ. CDR3 protein: CASSQAGDSYEQYF. CDR3 sequence (DNA): TGTGCCAGCAGCCAAGCGGGGGACTCCTACGAGCAGTACTTC.

The chain employs TRBV7-9 and TRBJ2-3; 8 positions match TRBD2. Per the germline V gene, CDR1 is SEHNR and CDR2 is FQNEAQ (reference sequence). The V gene end was trimmed by 8 bases and the J gene end by 2 bases; junction bases not matched to a gene: 6. The CDR3 is 14 amino acids. The CDR3 spells CASDWRGATDTQYF. The CDR3 DNA reads as TGTGCCAGCGATTGGCGGGGGGCCACAGATACGCAGTATTTT.

This chain uses TRBV30 with TRBJ1-4, with a tentative D call TRBD1 (6 bases). Per the germline V gene, CDR1 is GTSNPN and CDR2 is SVGIG (reference sequence). V was trimmed by 3 bases and J by 5 bases, leaving 16 bases between them. The CDR3 is 15 residues long. The CDR3 loop is CAWREQGLGNEKLFF. In DNA, the CDR3 is TGTGCCTGGAGGGAACAGGGTTTGGGGAATGAAAAACTGTTTTTT.